This TCR beta chain stems from a study of glioma-infiltrating T cells after dendritic cell vaccination. Overall study: The vaccine used monocyte-derived dendritic cells pulsed overnight with autologous tumor lysate. Study findings and constraints: Higher pretreatment TIL content predicted longer progression-free time and survival.

For this clone: Antigen unknown.

CDR3 size: 17 residues. Germline CDR1 and CDR2: SGHRS and YFSETQ. After removal of 5 bases from V and 0 bases from J, the junction contained 11 bases not matched to a gene. Primers: 60 V beta forward and 13 J beta reverse. The protocol was immunoSEQ multiplex PCR, while the TCRdb copy is restricted to in-frame clones and leaves out a portion. The data contain 93,000 or so clones, about 79% of them seen just once; the ten biggest clones take up under 7%. Source: blood, taken before dendritic cell vaccination. This TCR was recovered from a human donor with glioblastoma. The V call is TRBV5-1, the J call TRBJ2-7, with 10 bases matching TRBD2. The CDR3 DNA reads as TGCGCCAGCAGGCCTAACCTAGCGGGGGCCTACTCCTACGAGCAGTACTTC. As protein: CASRPNLAGAYSYEQYF.